A selection of T cell receptor beta chains follows, all from one sample in a study of blood T cell repertoires in COVID-19. Profiling relied on immunoSEQ multiplex PCR, and the TCRdb table lists in-frame clones only, not all of them. The sample lists more than 200,000 clones; about nine tenths were seen once. The specimen was peripheral blood. The receptors come from a woman in her sixties or seventies with acute or convalescent COVID-19. CDR3s include the opening cysteine and the closing phenylalanine or tryptophan. A D gene is named only where the DNA matches it firmly. Rows give clone size only sometimes, using once, few, many, or a class for an expanded clone.

j_call cdr3_length v_call clone_size d_call cdr3_aa cdr3_nt
TRBJ2-1 13 TRBV6-6 NA NA CASRGQALNEQFF TGTGCCAGCAGGGGGCAGGCCCTCAATGAGCAGTTCTTC
TRBJ2-3 15 TRBV7-2 NA TRBD2 CASSLGAGVGDTQYF TGTGCCAGCAGCTTAGGAGCGGGGGTGGGAGATACGCAGTATTTT
TRBJ2-1 14 TRBV5-6 NA NA CASDRRGAANEQFF TGTGCCAGCGACCGCAGGGGCGCGGCCAATGAGCAGTTCTTC
TRBJ2-3 16 TRBV3-1/TRBV3-2 once TRBD2 CASSQGFSGGAYTQYF TGTGCCAGCAGCCAAGGATTTAGCGGGGGGGCATATACGCAGTATTTT
TRBJ1-2 15 TRBV6-4 few TRBD1 CASSDPPDRGNGYTF TGTGCCAGCAGTGACCCCCCGGACAGGGGGAATGGCTACACCTTC
TRBJ2-7 16 TRBV12-5 NA TRBD1 CASGSYRGKEGYEQYF TGTGCTAGTGGTTCGTACAGGGGGAAAGAAGGTTACGAGCAGTACTTC
TRBJ1-4 13 TRBV30 NA NA CAWGGTGNEKLFF TGTGCCTGGGGCGGGACGGGAAATGAAAAACTGTTTTTT
TRBJ1-5 14 TRBV3-1/TRBV3-2 NA NA CASSQVLGDTLQHF TGTGCCAGCAGCCAAGTTCTTGGGGACACGCTCCAGCATTTT
TRBJ2-3 17 TRBV5-5 NA TRBD2 CASSLTSSGSSTDTQYF TGTGCCAGCAGTCTTACTTCTAGCGGGAGTAGCACAGATACGCAGTATTTT
TRBJ1-1 13 TRBV18 NA NA CASSPSGTSEAFF TGTGCCAGCTCACCAAGCGGGACCTCCGAAGCTTTCTTT
TRBJ1-2 12 TRBV18 NA NA CASSGGGYGYTF TGTGCCAGCTCGGGGGGTGGCTATGGCTACACCTTC
TRBJ2-7 14 TRBV7-9 NA TRBD2 CASSSTSGRLEQYF TGTGCCAGCAGCTCGACTAGCGGGAGACTCGAGCAGTACTTC
TRBJ2-5 14 TRBV6-5 once TRBD2 CASRYSGRGETQYF TGTGCCAGCAGATATAGCGGGAGAGGAGAGACCCAGTACTTC
TRBJ1-2 15 TRBV25-1 NA NA CASSRQDIGFYGYTF TGTGCCAGCAGTAGGCAGGACATAGGCTTCTATGGCTACACCTTC
TRBJ1-2 14 TRBV6-2/TRBV6-3 NA NA CASSYSTGTYGYTF TGTGCCAGCAGTTACTCCACAGGGACCTATGGCTACACCTTC
TRBJ2-1 15 TRBV27 NA TRBD1 CASSLTGGYYNEQFF TGTGCCAGCAGTTTGACAGGGGGGTACTACAATGAGCAGTTCTTC
TRBJ1-2 12 TRBV12-3/TRBV12-4 few NA CASSLVNRAYTF TGTGCCAGCAGTTTAGTTAACAGGGCTTACACCTTC
TRBJ2-2 15 TRBV5-1 NA TRBD1 CASRGPTGGTGELFF TGCGCCAGCAGAGGCCCGACAGGGGGAACCGGGGAGCTGTTTTTT
TRBJ1-6 14 TRBV9 NA NA CASSVEGVGSPLHF TGTGCCAGCAGCGTAGAAGGGGTAGGTTCACCCCTCCACTTT
TRBJ2-1 12 TRBV18 NA NA CASSQGRNEQFF TGTGCCAGCTCACAGGGGCGCAATGAGCAGTTCTTC
TRBJ2-1 16 TRBV15 once TRBD2 CATSRDGLAGHNEQFF TGTGCCACCAGCAGAGATGGACTAGCGGGACACAATGAGCAGTTCTTC
TRBJ2-7 12 TRBV5-6 few NA CASSLEWREQYF TGTGCCAGCAGCTTGGAATGGAGGGAGCAGTACTTC
TRBJ2-1 14 TRBV7-2 NA NA CASSFATGSNEQFF TGTGCCAGCAGCTTCGCGACAGGAAGCAATGAGCAGTTCTTC
TRBJ2-2 18 TRBV7-2 few TRBD2 CASSLGGGSGLSGGELFF TGTGCCAGCAGCTTAGGCGGTGGTAGCGGGTTGAGTGGCGGGGAGCTGTTTTTT
TRBJ1-2 16 TRBV19 NA NA CASTDPSRGGSWGYTF TGTGCCAGTACCGACCCTTCAAGGGGGGGCAGTTGGGGCTACACCTTC
TRBJ2-3 11 TRBV25-1 once NA CASTSVRAQYF TGTGCCAGCACCTCGGTCCGAGCGCAGTATTTT
TRBJ2-2 16 TRBV7-6 NA NA CASSGQGEINTGELFF TGTGCCAGCAGCGGCCAGGGTGAAATAAACACCGGGGAGCTGTTTTTT
TRBJ1-1 16 TRBV7-9 NA NA CASSPAFGTTNTEAFF TGTGCCAGCAGCCCTGCCTTTGGGACAACGAACACTGAAGCTTTCTTT
TRBJ2-1 17 TRBV7-6 NA TRBD2 CASSLNLAGVGYNEQFF TGTGCCAGCAGCTTAAATCTAGCGGGAGTGGGGTACAATGAGCAGTTCTTC
TRBJ2-7 14 TRBV7-9 once NA CASSSGTSVYEQYF TGTGCCAGCAGCTCCGGGACAAGCGTTTACGAGCAGTACTTC